The next 8 T cell receptor beta chains were all read from a single sample in a study of regulatory T cells in long-lasting Graves disease. With iRepertoire HTBI primers and Arm-PCR of CDR3 regions, TCR beta libraries were built. TCRdb reanalysed the multiplex PCR reads using MiXCR and keeps one entry per CDR3 protein. Counted here are approximately 480,000 distinct CDR3 sequences, 15% to 20% occurring once; the ten biggest clones make up 12%. The time point: newly diagnosed GD, antithyroid drugs for less than 3 months. With RNA extracted from PBMCs as input, the TCR library was made. These same data were also listed under a study on T cells in Graves' hyperthyroidism and ophthalmopathy.

This specimen consisted of peripheral blood mononuclear cells (PBMCs), obtained at new diagnosis, from a patient treated with antithyroid drugs. The receptor source for this set is a man aged 35-49 years with Graves disease.

This clonotype was seen at least ten times. The rearrangement uses TRBV20-1 and TRBJ1-1, with TRBD1 identical over 7 bases. This CDR3 spans 16 amino acids. Germline loops: CDR1 DFQATT, CDR2 SNEGSKA (reference sequence). V was pared by 2 bases and J by 1 base, with 10 bases of the junction left unmatched. CDR3 in amino acids: CSARPPPGQPNTEAFF. The CDR3 DNA reads TGCAGTGCTAGACCCCCCCCGGGACAGCCGAACACTGAAGCTTTCTTT.

This clonotype appeared many times. The rearrangement links TRBV10-3 to TRBJ2-3, with D perhaps being TRBD1 or TRBD2 (5 bases each). The DNA end lines up better with TRBJ2-7; the J call may be wrong. The CDR3 is made up of 14 amino acids. The germline V gene encodes CDR1 ENHRY and CDR2 SYGVKD. DNA for the CDR3: TGTGCCATCAGCCCGGGACGGATGACCTTCGAGCAGTACTTC. This translates into CAISPGRMTFEQYF.

This clonotype was picked up many times. The V and J genes are TRBV5-1 and TRBJ1-5; no definite D call. The CDR3 runs 13 residues. Trimming removed 4 bases from V and 5 bases from J, with 10 bases in between. Germline V gives CDR1 SGHRS, CDR2 YFSETQ. CDR3 in amino acids: CASSGNGDQPQHF. For the CDR3, the DNA is TGCGCCAGCAGCGGGAACGGAGATCAGCCCCAGCATTTT.

V is TRBV28 and J is TRBJ2-4; D is unclear. Germline V gives CDR1 MDHEN, CDR2 SYDVKM. The CDR3 has 15 amino acids. Trimming shortened V by 7 bases and J by 0 bases, and 13 bases separated the two germline ends. The CDR3 is CASTSLHRAKNIQYF. The DNA for the CDR3 is TGTGCCAGCACTTCTCTACACAGAGCCAAAAACATTCAGTACTTC.

This clonotype occurred many times. J is TRBJ2-1 and V is TRBV20-1; 13 positions match TRBD2. Looked up from germline, CDR1 is DFQATT and CDR2 is SNEGSKA (reference sequence). The CDR3 has 14 amino acids. Germline trimming cut 6 bases from V and 5 bases from J; bases unmatched to any gene: 4. The CDR3, as DNA: TGCAGTGCCAGGACTAGCGGGAGAGACAATGAGCAGTTCTTC. Translation gives CSARTSGRDNEQFF.

This clonotype has ten or more counts. The V and J genes are TRBV7-3 and TRBJ2-3; perhaps TRBD1 as D (6 bases). Germline CDR1 SGHTA, CDR2 FQGTGA. CDR3 size: 15 residues. The germline V and J ends were trimmed by 5 bases and 4 bases, with 16 bases remaining between them. CDR3 DNA sequence: TGTGCCAGCAGCCCGACACGCAACAGGGCAGATACGCAGTATTTT. It encodes CASSPTRNRADTQYF.

In this sample, this clonotype turned up a few times. The chain recombines TRBV15 with TRBJ2-4; D is uncertain. The V end lost 0 bases, the J end lost 0 bases, and 6 bases lay between the germline ends. Germline V gene lookup returns CDR1 LNHNV and CDR2 YYDKDF (reference sequence). The CDR3 consists of 15 residues. CDR3 loop: CATSRDTVAKNIQYF. DNA of the CDR3: TGTGCCACCAGCAGAGACACGGTAGCCAAAAACATTCAGTACTTC.

In its sample, this clonotype was seen a few times. DNA of the CDR3: TGTGCCAGCAGTTTAGAGGGGATGGGGTATAGCAATCAGCCCCAGCATTTT. Encoded protein: CASSLEGMGYSNQPQHF. V usage is TRBV28 and J usage is TRBJ1-5; D is perhaps TRBD1 (5 bases). From germline, CDR1 is MDHEN and CDR2 SYDVKM. Trimming stripped 2 bases from V and 0 bases from J, with 14 bases between. This CDR3 contains 17 residues.